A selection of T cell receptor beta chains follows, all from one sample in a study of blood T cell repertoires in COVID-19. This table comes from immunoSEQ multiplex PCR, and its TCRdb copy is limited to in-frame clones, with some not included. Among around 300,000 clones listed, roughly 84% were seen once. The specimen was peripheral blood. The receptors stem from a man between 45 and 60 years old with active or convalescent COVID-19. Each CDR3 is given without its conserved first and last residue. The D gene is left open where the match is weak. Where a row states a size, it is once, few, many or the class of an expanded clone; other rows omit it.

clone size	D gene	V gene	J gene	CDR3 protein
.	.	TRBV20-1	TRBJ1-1	SASQGSTDTEAF
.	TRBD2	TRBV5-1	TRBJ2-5	ASSFSGGEETQY
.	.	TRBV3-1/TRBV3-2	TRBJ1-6	ASSQDWLGSPLH
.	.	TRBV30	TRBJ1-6	AWGSDRNSPLH
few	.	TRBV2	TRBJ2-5	ASSTSNQETQY
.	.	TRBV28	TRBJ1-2	ASTDAAGVRGYT
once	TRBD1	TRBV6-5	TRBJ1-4	ASSDGTGANEKLF
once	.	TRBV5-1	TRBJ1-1	ASSPGRATNTEAF
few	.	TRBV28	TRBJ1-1	ASSPQLQILIF
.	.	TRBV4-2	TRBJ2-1	ASSQVGLSSYNEQF
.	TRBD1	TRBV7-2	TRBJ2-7	ASSFTGTGLYEQY
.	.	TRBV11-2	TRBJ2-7	ASSSRRSEQY
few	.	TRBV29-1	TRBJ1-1	SVEERRVNTEAF
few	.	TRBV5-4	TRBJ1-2	ASRTATNEQATNYGYT
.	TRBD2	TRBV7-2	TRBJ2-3	ASSLSGRDTQY
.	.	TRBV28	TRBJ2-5	ASTTSYQETQY
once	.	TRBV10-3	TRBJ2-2	AISDSRSNTGELF
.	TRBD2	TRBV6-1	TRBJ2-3	ASSEVTYYGGDTQY
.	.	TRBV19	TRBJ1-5	ASSRGQNSNQPQH
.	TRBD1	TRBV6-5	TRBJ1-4	ASSSTRQGAGEKLF
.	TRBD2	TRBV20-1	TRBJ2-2	SASSGRTGELF
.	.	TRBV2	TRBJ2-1	ASSQQGANEQF